The next 27 T cell receptor beta chains were all read from a single sample in a study of CD8+ T cells in alopecia areata. The treatment: oral pan-JAK inhibitor, 5-10 mg twice daily. RNA, once extracted, was reverse transcribed into cDNA for use as the sequencing template. Sequenced by immunoSEQ multiplex PCR; TCRdb stores in-frame clones only, minus some. Of more than 150,000 clones in the sample, approximately 49% were seen once. Specimen: CD8+ T cells sorted from blood, collected at roughly week 52, from a patient treated with tofacitinib. The receptors were sampled from a human donor with alopecia areata.

The gene calls are TRBV2 and TRBJ1-5, with 7 bases matching TRBD1. CDR1 SNHLY and CDR2 FYNNEI come from the germline V gene. V dropped 7 bases and J dropped 6; count of bases not matched to a gene: 9. The CDR3 runs to 14 residues. CDR3 in amino acids: CASNFDRDVQPQHF. CDR3 nucleotides: TGTGCCAGCAACTTTGACAGGGACGTTCAGCCCCAGCATTTT.

This chain connects TRBV6-1 to TRBJ2-3; TRBD1 might be the D (7 bases). The CDR3 consists of 14 residues. Germline V gene sequence: CDR1 MNHNS, CDR2 SASEGT. V was clipped by 6 bases and J by 2 bases, with 12 bases between them. The CDR3 coding sequence is TGTGCCAGCAGCGAGGAGGGGGCCACAGATACGCAGTATTTT. Translated, it gives CASSEEGATDTQYF.

This clone was recorded a few times. The rearrangement joins TRBV27 to TRBJ2-7; D possibly uses TRBD1 or TRBD2 (5 bases each). The CDR3 runs 17 residues. Trimming left V 6 bases short and J 2 bases short, with 23 bases between. Germline V gives CDR1 MNHEY, CDR2 SMNVEV (reference sequence). The CDR3 sequence: CASSLQGPTITTYEQYF. The CDR3 DNA sequence: TGTGCCAGCAGCCTGCAGGGTCCGACTATTACTACCTACGAGCAGTACTTC.

This clone was counted only a few times. The rearrangement joins TRBV10-3 to TRBJ2-6; TRBD1 is a possible D gene (5 bases). Germline lookup yields CDR1 ENHRY and CDR2 SYGVKD. V was pared by 6 bases and J by 4 bases, with 13 bases between. The CDR3 loop spans 15 amino acids. CDR3 residues: CAISDSHPGANVLTF. The CDR3 DNA reads as TGTGCCATCAGCGACAGTCATCCCGGGGCCAACGTCCTGACTTTC.

The chain carries TRBV27 and TRBJ1-5, with 9 bases that match TRBD1. The CDR3 spans 14 residues. Germline values: CDR1 MNHEY, CDR2 SMNVEV (reference sequence). Germline trimming cut 2 bases from V and 5 bases from J; bases unmatched to any gene: 1. As DNA, the CDR3 is TGTGCCAGCAGTTTAGGACAGGGGCATCAGCCCCAGCATTTT. It translates to CASSLGQGHQPQHF.

This rearrangement joins TRBV5-1 to TRBJ2-1; TRBD2 is a possible D gene (6 bases). CDR1 and CDR2 from the germline V gene are SGHRS and YFSETQ. The CDR3 is 15 residues long. The ends were cut back, 1 base at V and 5 bases at J, with 13 bases in the middle. DNA of the CDR3: TGCGCCAGCAGCTTGTTCATAGCGGACAACAATGAGCAGTTCTTC. Its protein is CASSLFIADNNEQFF. Using reference TRBV5-1 and TRBJ2-1 for the parts outside the CDR3, the full variable domain is KAGVTQTPRYLIKTRGQQVTLSCSPISGHRSVSWYQQTPGQGLQFLFEYFSETQRNKGNFPGRFSGRQFSNSRSEMNVSTLELGDSALYLCASSLFIADNNEQFFGPGTRLTVL.

This chain links TRBV6-5 with TRBJ2-7; D gene ambiguous. Between the trimmed V and J ends, which lost 5 bases and 1 base, there was a span of 9 bases. This CDR3 is 13 amino acids long. CDR1 MNHEY and CDR2 SVGAGI come from the germline V gene. CDR3 DNA sequence: TGTGCCAGCAGTCTGACGGAATCCTACGAGCAGTACTTC. It is translated as CASSLTESYEQYF.

This clone has only one observation. V usage is TRBV9 and J usage is TRBJ2-7; 12 bases fit TRBD2. V was pared by 4 bases and J by 1 base, with 3 bases of the junction left unmatched. This CDR3 contains 15 residues. Germline V CDR1 and CDR2: SGDLS, YYNGEE. The DNA for the CDR3 is TGTGCCAGCAGCAGGACTAGCGGGAAGTCCTACGAGCAGTACTTC. It yields the protein CASSRTSGKSYEQYF.

V is TRBV6-5 and J is TRBJ2-7; D tentatively reads TRBD1 or TRBD2 (5 bases each). V dropped 5 bases and J dropped 4 bases, with 18 bases sitting between them. The length of the CDR3 is 15 residues. Germline assignment: CDR1 MNHEY and CDR2 SVGAGI. CDR3: CASSKTGRRLYEQYF. The CDR3 region has the DNA TGTGCCAGCAGTAAGACGGGACGCAGACTATACGAGCAGTACTTC.

This clone has a handful of counts. The gene calls are TRBV25-1 and TRBJ1-2; D is uncertain. This CDR3 has 11 residues. Germline CDR1 MGHDK, CDR2 SYGVNS. Trimming cost V 6 bases and J 4 bases, with 6 bases left between them. The chain's CDR3 is CASSSSYGYTF. CDR3 DNA sequence: TGTGCCAGCAGCTCCAGCTATGGCTACACCTTC.

This clone appeared a few times. The rearrangement uses TRBV19 and TRBJ2-7; tentative D call: TRBD1 (7 bases). CDR1 LNHDA and CDR2 SQIVND come from the germline V gene (reference sequence). Trimming took 5 bases from V and 7 from J, leaving 18 bases between them. The CDR3 is 14 amino acids. In nucleotides, the CDR3 is TGTGCCAGTAGTGCGCGGGACAGTGCGAGGGAGCAGTACTTC. Translating gives CASSARDSAREQYF. The complete variable domain, with remaining parts taken from reference TRBV19 and TRBJ2-7, reads DGGITQSPKYLFRKEGQNVTLSCEQNLNHDAMYWYRQDPGQGLRLIYYSQIVNDFQKGDIAEGYSVSREKKESFPLTVTSAQKNPTAFYLCASSARDSAREQYFGPGTRLTVT.

This rearrangement joins TRBV19 to TRBJ1-2; D not resolved. Per germline, CDR1 LNHDA and CDR2 SQIVND (reference sequence). Trimming took off 6 bases at V and 4 bases at J, with 9 bases between the two ends. The CDR3 is made up of 12 amino acids. The CDR3 nucleotides are TGTGCCAGTAGGATCGGGATCTATGGCTACACCTTC. This sequence encodes CASRIGIYGYTF.

This clone showed up just a few times. The rearrangement links TRBV7-9 to TRBJ1-1; D may be TRBD1 (6 bases). The CDR3 sequence is 15 residues long. Germline V gene lookup returns CDR1 SEHNR and CDR2 FQNEAQ (reference sequence). V lost 5 bases and J 3 bases, leaving 16 bases between the germline ends. CDR3 residues: CASSPPRGQDTEAFF. As DNA, the CDR3 is TGTGCCAGCAGCCCCCCCCGGGGGCAGGACACTGAAGCTTTCTTT. The full variable domain, with the rest looked up from reference TRBV7-9 and TRBJ1-1, is DTGVSQNPRHKITKRGQNVTFRCDPISEHNRLYWYRQTLGQGPEFLTYFQNEAQLEKSRLLSDRFSAERPKGSFSTLEIQRTEQGDSAMYLCASSPPRGQDTEAFFGQGTRLTVV.

This clone showed up just once. V and J are TRBV2 and TRBJ1-4, with D unclear. Trimming cost V 3 bases and J 8 bases, with 1 base left between them. This CDR3 has 10 amino acids. Germline CDR1 reads SNHLY; CDR2 reads FYNNEI. The CDR3 DNA reads TGTGCCAGCAGTGACGAAAAACTGTTTTTT. Protein sequence: CASSDEKLFF.

This clone was found a few times. The chain has TRBV7-9 and TRBJ1-2, with unresolved D. Germline lookup yields CDR1 SEHNR and CDR2 FQNEAQ (reference sequence). This CDR3 has 16 residues. Between the trimmed V and J ends, which lost 8 bases and 0 bases, there was a span of 19 bases. The CDR3 loop is CASAKGRGVTNYGYTF. CDR3 nucleotide sequence: TGTGCCAGCGCCAAGGGCCGGGGAGTGACTAACTATGGCTACACCTTC.

This clone was observed a few times. The rearrangement joins TRBV6-5 to TRBJ2-5, with TRBD1 matching over 9 bases. V was pared by 6 bases and J by 7 bases, with 12 bases of the junction left unmatched. This CDR3 contains 15 residues. CDR1 is MNHEY and CDR2 is SVGAGI in the germline V gene. This CDR3 reads CASSSDRGLRSTQYF. The CDR3 DNA reads as TGTGCCAGCAGCTCGGACAGGGGATTACGTTCGACCCAGTACTTC.

The rearrangement links TRBV30 to TRBJ1-1; tentatively, D is TRBD1 (5 bases). The CDR3 is made up of 14 amino acids. Trimming stripped 5 bases from V and 4 bases from J, with 17 bases between. Per the germline V gene, CDR1 is GTSNPN and CDR2 is SVGIG (reference sequence). CDR3 sequence: CAWCPGIGVTEAFF. The CDR3 bases are TGTGCCTGGTGCCCAGGGATTGGGGTCACTGAAGCTTTCTTT.

The chain links TRBV7-3 to TRBJ1-6, with D unclear. This CDR3 comprises 13 residues. Germline CDR1 and CDR2: SGHTA and FQGTGA. Trimming left V 0 bases short and J 9 bases short, with 6 bases between. The CDR3, as DNA: TGTGCCAGCAGCTTAACGTCGGGTTCACCCCTCCACTTT. Translating gives CASSLTSGSPLHF.

This clone appeared a single time. The V and J genes are TRBV7-3 and TRBJ2-2; D might be TRBD1 (5 bases). Trimming pared 2 bases from V and 1 base from J, leaving 5 bases between. CDR1 is SGHTA and CDR2 is FQGTGA in the germline V gene. The CDR3 sequence is 14 residues long. The CDR3 is CASSLQGNTGELFF. CDR3 bases: TGTGCCAGCAGCTTACAGGGGAACACCGGGGAGCTGTTTTTT.

The V call is TRBV7-3, the J call TRBJ1-5; 8 positions agree with TRBD1. Trimming took 4 bases from V and 0 from J; bases not matched to a gene: 5. The germline gives CDR1 SGHTA, CDR2 FQGTGA. The CDR3 length is 16 residues. The CDR3 DNA sequence: TGTGCCAGCAGCTCAGGACAGGGCTTTAGCAATCAGCCCCAGCATTTT. It is translated as CASSSGQGFSNQPQHF.

This clone came up a few times. The chain uses TRBV7-9 and TRBJ2-7, with 7 bases lining up with TRBD1. CDR3 length equals 17 residues. Trimming took 4 bases from V and 7 from J; bases not matched to a gene: 19. Germline values: CDR1 SEHNR, CDR2 FQNEAQ (reference sequence). CDR3 loop: CASSSGQTLPEWEEQYF. In DNA form, the CDR3 reads TGTGCCAGCAGCTCGGGACAGACCCTACCAGAGTGGGAAGAGCAGTACTTC. Full variable domain (outside the CDR3, taken from reference TRBV7-9 and TRBJ2-7): DTGVSQNPRHKITKRGQNVTFRCDPISEHNRLYWYRQTLGQGPEFLTYFQNEAQLEKSRLLSDRFSAERPKGSFSTLEIQRTEQGDSAMYLCASSSGQTLPEWEEQYFGPGTRLTVT.

V usage is TRBV29-1 and J usage is TRBJ1-6; D is perhaps TRBD1 (5 bases). Germline values: CDR1 SQVTM, CDR2 ANQGSEA. V dropped 4 bases and J dropped 2 bases, with 6 bases sitting between them. This CDR3 comprises 13 residues. The CDR3 coding sequence is TGCAGCGTTGCGACAGCCTATAATTCACCCCTCCACTTT. Translating it yields CSVATAYNSPLHF. The complete variable domain, with remaining parts taken from reference TRBV29-1 and TRBJ1-6, reads SAVISQKPSRDICQRGTSLTIQCQVDSQVTMMFWYRQQPGQSLTLIATANQGSEATYESGFVIDKFPISRPNLTFSTLTVSNMSPEDSSIYLCSVATAYNSPLHFGNGTRLTVT.

The V call is TRBV4-2, the J call TRBJ1-2; 8 bases map to TRBD1. Germline V CDR1 and CDR2: LGHNA, YNFKEQ. CDR3 length: 16 amino acids. The junction had 7 bases not matched to a gene; V was cut back by 0 bases and J by 4 bases. The CDR3: CASSQDLSRGPYGYTF. In nucleotides, the CDR3 is TGTGCCAGCAGCCAAGATCTCTCCAGGGGGCCCTATGGCTACACCTTC.

The chain is built from TRBV6-6 and TRBJ2-7, with TRBD2 matching 11 bases. This CDR3 spans 16 amino acids. CDR1 is MNHNY, CDR2 SVGAGI, per germline (reference sequence). The V and J ends lost 3 bases and 3 bases, in that order; junction bases with no gene match: 7. The CDR3 nucleotides are TGTGCCAGCAGTTATTTTAGACTAGCGGGGTACTACGAGCAGTACTTC. Encoded protein: CASSYFRLAGYYEQYF.

The V and J genes are TRBV4-1 and TRBJ2-5; weak D call: TRBD1 (5 bases). This CDR3 contains 14 residues. Germline loops: CDR1 MGHRA, CDR2 YSYEKL. Between the trimmed V and J ends, which lost 3 bases and 1 base, there was a span of 9 bases. CDR3 DNA sequence: TGCGCCAGCAGCCACGACAGATTCCAAGAGACCCAGTACTTC. It specifies CASSHDRFQETQYF.

DNA for the CDR3: TGCGCCAGCAGCTGGGGACTAGCGGGGGCCAGCGCCGCGTCGGAGCTGTTTTTT. Encoded protein: CASSWGLAGASAASELFF. This sequence joins TRBV5-1 and TRBJ2-2; 14 positions match TRBD2. J was trimmed by 10 bases and V by 3 bases; bases with no gene match: 14. The CDR3 is 18 amino acids. The germline V gene has CDR1 SGHRS and CDR2 YFSETQ.

The chain links TRBV29-1 to TRBJ1-2; D is unresolved. This CDR3 contains 11 residues. V was pared by 6 bases and J by 8 bases, with 13 bases between. The V gene's germline CDR1 is SQVTM and CDR2 ANQGSEA. CDR3 sequence (DNA): TGCAGCGTGTCCCTTCCCAGCGGCTACACCTTC. Its protein is CSVSLPSGYTF.